The 28 T cell receptor beta chains below all came from one sample that was sequenced in a study of CD8 T cells in ankylosing spondylitis. One entry per CDR3 protein, called by TCRdb with MiXCR from the 5' RACE reads. The sample has about 360,000 distinct CDR3 sequences; roughly 22% are singletons. Sequenced: blood, either unsorted or a sorted T cell fraction (not recorded which). These receptors were collected from a male donor with ankylosing spondylitis or in good health (not recorded which).

Comments on this clonotype: The junction does not match germline at one end; this may be a read error. The rearrangement links TRBV12-3 or TRBV12-4 to TRBJ1-6; no clear D. This CDR3 is built from 11 residues. The CDR3 loop reads CASSIASTLHF. The CDR3 DNA is TGTGCCAGCAGTATAGCATCCACCCTCCACTTT.

This chain uses TRBV4-2 with TRBJ2-7; D is ambiguous. Per germline, CDR1 LGHNA and CDR2 YNFKEQ. V lost 0 bases and J 0 bases, leaving 6 bases between the germline ends. The CDR3 loop spans 14 amino acids. CDR3 bases: TGTGCCAGCAGCCAAGAGGTTAGCTCCTACGAGCAGTACTTC. This codes for CASSQEVSSYEQYF.

The chain carries TRBV9 and TRBJ1-1; D not certain. Germline V lookup: CDR1 SGDLS, CDR2 YYNGEE. CDR3 length: 14 amino acids. Trimming cost V 0 bases and J 4 bases, with 10 bases left between them. In DNA, the CDR3 is TGTGCCAGCAGCGTAGATGGTTCCTCCACTGAAGCTTTCTTT. Translation: CASSVDGSSTEAFF. Looking up the rest from reference TRBV9 and TRBJ1-1 gives the full variable domain: DSGVTQTPKHLITATGQRVTLRCSPRSGDLSVYWYQQSLDQGLQFLIQYYNGEERAKGNILERFSAQQFPDLHSELNLSSLELGDSALYFCASSVDGSSTEAFFGQGTRLTVV.

The DNA of the CDR3 is TGTGCCAGTAGTACGCACAGGGACACCTACAATGAGCAGTTCTTC. It yields the protein CASSTHRDTYNEQFF. The chain has TRBV19 and TRBJ2-1; D is perhaps TRBD1 (6 bases). From germline, CDR1 is LNHDA and CDR2 SQIVND (reference sequence). Trimming left V 4 bases short and J 2 bases short, with 12 bases between. This CDR3 has 15 amino acids.

The chain combines TRBV24-1 with TRBJ2-2; 7 nucleotides line up with TRBD2. Germline lookup yields CDR1 KGHDR and CDR2 SFDVKD. With V trimmed by 7 bases and J by 4 bases, 8 bases remained unmatched. This CDR3 contains 15 residues. Here the CDR3 reads CATRGREGSTGELFF. Here the CDR3 DNA reads TGTGCCACCAGGGGCAGGGAGGGGAGCACCGGGGAGCTGTTTTTT.

J is TRBJ2-3 and V is TRBV9; TRBD1 is a possible D gene (6 bases). V was shortened by 3 bases and J by 3 bases, with 11 bases between the two germline ends. Germline V gives CDR1 SGDLS, CDR2 YYNGEE. The CDR3 has 14 amino acids. CDR3 nucleotide sequence: TGTGCCAGCAGCGACACAGGGTCAACAGATACGCAGTATTTT. Translating it yields CASSDTGSTDTQYF.

The chain joins TRBV6-2 or TRBV6-3 to TRBJ2-7; 7 bases are a match to TRBD1. This CDR3 has 14 residues. Germline V CDR1 and CDR2: MNHEY, SVGEGT. V lost 2 bases and J lost 4; bases outside the gene matches: 5. For the CDR3, the DNA is TGTGCCAGCAGTTACGGGACAGAGACTTACGAGCAGTACTTC. It translates to CASSYGTETYEQYF.

This clonotype was counted only a few times. The V gene is TRBV20-1, the J gene TRBJ2-7; 8 nucleotides agree with TRBD1. Germline CDR1 is DFQATT and CDR2 is SNEGSKA (reference sequence). The CDR3 runs 14 residues. The V segment lost 3 bases and the J segment 4 bases; nucleotides outside the gene matches: 8. CDR3 nucleotides: TGCAGTGCTAGGGGGACAGGTATGGAATACGAGCAGTACTTC. As protein: CSARGTGMEYEQYF.

In this sample, this clonotype turned up many times. The J gene is TRBJ2-7, the V gene TRBV12-3 or TRBV12-4; no firm D call. CDR3 length: 13 residues. V was pared by 2 bases and J by 2 bases, with 7 bases between. CDR3 nucleotide sequence: TGTGCCAGCAGTTTAAGTGACCCCTACGAGCAGTACTTC. This sequence encodes CASSLSDPYEQYF.

This clonotype has a count of ten or more. This chain links TRBV12-3 or TRBV12-4 with TRBJ2-1, with D possibly being TRBD1 or TRBD2 (6 bases each). The CDR3 consists of 16 residues. V was shortened by 5 bases and J by 0 bases, with 14 bases between the two germline ends. The CDR3 is CASSPGGEVSYNEQFF. The CDR3 nucleotides read TGTGCCAGCAGTCCCGGGGGCGAAGTCTCCTACAATGAGCAGTTCTTC.

V is TRBV3-1 and J is TRBJ2-1; TRBD1 aligns across 7 bases. Germline V gives CDR1 LGHDT, CDR2 YNNKEL (reference sequence). V trimming: 4 bases; J trimming: 5 bases; junction bases outside the gene matches: 8. This CDR3 has 15 amino acids. The CDR3 nucleotides are TGTGCCAGCAGCCCGAACAGGGGACGCAACAATGAGCAGTTCTTC. Its translation is CASSPNRGRNNEQFF.

V usage is TRBV7-2 and J usage is TRBJ2-5; D perhaps matches TRBD1 (6 bases). The germline V gene has CDR1 SGHTA and CDR2 FQGNSA. This CDR3 comprises 16 residues. V was pared by 5 bases and J by 4 bases, with 20 bases between. DNA for the CDR3: TGTGCCAGCAGCCTCGTCCTACACAGGGTAGGAGAGACCCAGTACTTC. Protein product: CASSLVLHRVGETQYF.

This clonotype was recorded a few times. The V and J genes are TRBV12-3 or TRBV12-4 and TRBJ1-4; D may be TRBD1 (5 bases). V lost 0 bases and J 7 bases, leaving 12 bases between the germline ends. This CDR3 is built from 15 residues. The CDR3 DNA reads as TGTGCCAGCAGTTTAGCCCCCGGACACCTTGAAAAACTGTTTTTT. Its translation: CASSLAPGHLEKLFF.

The chain links TRBV28 to TRBJ2-1; D possibly matches TRBD1 or TRBD2 (5 bases each). CDR1 and CDR2 from the germline V gene are MDHEN and SYDVKM. The CDR3 totals 13 residues. Trimming cost V 6 bases and J 7 bases, with 13 bases left between them. This CDR3 reads CASRAGTKNEQFF. The CDR3 coding sequence is TGTGCCAGCAGGGCCGGGACCAAAAATGAGCAGTTCTTC.

This clonotype was observed at least ten times. The V and J genes are TRBV11-2 and TRBJ2-4, with 7 nucleotides matching TRBD1. The CDR3 is 13 residues long. Germline assignment: CDR1 SGHAT and CDR2 FQNNGV. V shed 2 bases, J shed 8 bases, and the junction held 3 bases outside the gene matches. CDR3 protein: CASSLFQGDIQYF. For the CDR3, the DNA is TGTGCCAGCAGCTTATTCCAGGGGGACATTCAGTACTTC.

The gene calls are TRBV27 and TRBJ2-5; 9 bases line up with TRBD2. Looked up from germline, CDR1 is MNHEY and CDR2 is SMNVEV (reference sequence). With V trimmed by 3 bases and J by 3 bases, 8 bases remained unmatched. The CDR3 length is 16 residues. The CDR3 here is CASSFGRGGLEETQYF. CDR3 DNA sequence: TGTGCCAGCAGTTTCGGGCGGGGGGGCCTGGAAGAGACCCAGTACTTC.

The chain links TRBV10-1 to TRBJ2-7; the D gene is possibly TRBD2 (5 bases). This CDR3 spans 14 amino acids. CDR1 WNHNN and CDR2 SYGVQD come from the germline V gene (reference sequence). V was trimmed by 3 bases and J by 5 bases, leaving 14 bases between them. The CDR3 reads CASSEMPGIHEQYF. CDR3 in DNA: TGCGCCAGCAGTGAAATGCCGGGAATCCACGAGCAGTACTTC.

The sample holds a few counts of this clonotype. The chain uses TRBV29-1 and TRBJ2-7; D not certain. The CDR3 sequence is 12 residues long. The germline V gene has CDR1 SQVTM and CDR2 ANQGSEA. Trimming cost V 4 bases and J 2 bases, with 9 bases left between them. CDR3 sequence (DNA): TGCAGCGTTGGCCAGACAACCTACGAGCAGTACTTC. This codes for CSVGQTTYEQYF.

This clonotype was detected many times. J is TRBJ2-1 and V is TRBV12-3 or TRBV12-4; TRBD2 might be the D (7 bases). Deletions cut 3 bases from V and 5 bases from J, with 11 bases between. The CDR3 contains 14 residues. CDR3 loop: CASSLGGPNNEQFF. As DNA, the CDR3 is TGTGCCAGCAGTTTGGGGGGGCCAAACAATGAGCAGTTCTTC.

This chain uses TRBV10-3 with TRBJ2-7; 11 bases line up with TRBD1. There are 18 residues in the CDR3. Germline CDR1 and CDR2: ENHRY and SYGVKD. J gave up 2 bases and V 2 bases, and 11 bases lay outside the gene matches. CDR3 sequence (DNA): TGTGCCATCAGTGAGCCGAGTAGGGGACAGGGGGTCCCCTACGAGCAGTACTTC. Amino acids: CAISEPSRGQGVPYEQYF.

A few counts support this clonotype. The chain couples TRBV7-2 to TRBJ2-7, with D possibly being TRBD1 (6 bases). Germline V gives CDR1 SGHTA, CDR2 FQGNSA. V was pared by 4 bases and J by 2 bases, with 9 bases between. The CDR3 is made up of 13 amino acids. Here the CDR3 DNA reads TGTGCCAGCAGCTCCTGGACAGCCTACGAGCAGTACTTC. Protein: CASSSWTAYEQYF.

J is TRBJ2-3 and V is TRBV7-6; D may match TRBD1 or TRBD2 (5 bases each). In germline, CDR1 is SGHVS, CDR2 FNYEAQ. The CDR3 length is 15 residues. Trimming removed 5 bases from V and 4 bases from J, with 16 bases in between. For the CDR3, the DNA is TGTGCCAGCAGCCCTCTGTTGGGGACGGCAGATACGCAGTATTTT. Translated: CASSPLLGTADTQYF.

This clonotype was seen a few times. The rearrangement uses TRBV7-8 and TRBJ2-1, with a tentative D call TRBD1 (6 bases). V lost 2 bases and J 5 bases, leaving 19 bases between the germline ends. The CDR3 sequence is 17 residues long. CDR1 is SGHVS and CDR2 is FQNEAQ in the germline V gene. CDR3: CASSLSVPDSLHNEQFF. In DNA form, the CDR3 reads TGTGCCAGCAGCTTAAGTGTTCCGGACAGCCTTCACAATGAGCAGTTCTTC.

The V call is TRBV27, the J call TRBJ2-1, with 9 bases matching TRBD1. This CDR3 region has 17 residues. Germline lookup yields CDR1 MNHEY and CDR2 SMNVEV (reference sequence). With V trimmed by 5 bases and J by 0 bases, 8 bases remained unmatched. CDR3: CASSPRQGGSSYNEQFF. The DNA of the CDR3 is TGTGCCAGCAGTCCCCGACAGGGGGGGAGCTCCTACAATGAGCAGTTCTTC.

CDR3 protein: CASTPGLLYEQYF. In DNA, the CDR3 is TGTGCCAGCACTCCGGGACTACTCTACGAGCAGTACTTC. This chain uses TRBV2 with TRBJ2-7, with 7 bases matching TRBD2. Germline CDR1 and CDR2: SNHLY and FYNNEI. The CDR3 totals 13 residues. With 7 bases clipped from V and 3 bases from J, the junction kept 6 bases outside the gene matches.

V gene TRBV12-3 or TRBV12-4 combines with J gene TRBJ2-2; D gene ambiguous. The length of the CDR3 is 14 residues. Trimming stripped 3 bases from V and 5 bases from J, with 10 bases between. The CDR3 reads CASSLPRRTGELFF. For the CDR3, the DNA is TGTGCCAGCAGTTTGCCGCGGCGGACCGGGGAGCTGTTTTTT.

Remarks on this clonotype: This is likely a read error, given that the CDR3 carries no conserved phenylalanine or tryptophan at its end. The gene calls are TRBV28 and TRBJ2-1; 9 bases line up with TRBD2. Trimming took 5 bases from V and 7 from J; bases not matched to a gene: 6. Germline lookup yields CDR1 MDHEN and CDR2 SYDVKM. This CDR3 has 14 residues. For the CDR3, the DNA is TGTGCCAGCAGTACAAGACTAGCGGATAATGAGCAGTTCTTA. Protein: CASSTRLADNEQFL.

The rearrangement joins TRBV20-1 to TRBJ2-5; a possible D gene is TRBD2 (6 bases). The V gene lost 3 bases and the J gene lost 10 bases, with 21 bases spanning the gap. Germline V CDR1 and CDR2: DFQATT, SNEGSKA (reference sequence). The CDR3 covers 14 residues. The chain's CDR3 is CSASNAWTNHVQYF. CDR3 nucleotide sequence: TGCAGTGCTAGTAATGCGTGGACTAATCACGTCCAGTACTTC.